The sequence of this T cell receptor beta chain was determined in a study of cytomegalovirus exposure and HLA in healthy donors. Study-wide results and caveats: Among TCR beta chains, those listed as cytomegalovirus-associated numbered roughly 150. In a later analysis, HLA-C alleles had the fewest associated TCRs, DRB1 alleles the most. Researchers reported from a later analysis that most CMV-associated TCR beta chains appeared HLA-restricted.

A remark on this clone: Its antigen is as yet unknown.

Between the trimmed V and J ends, which lost 4 bases and 4 bases, there was a span of 8 bases. CDR1 SGHNT and CDR2 YYREEE come from the germline V gene (reference sequence). This CDR3 contains 12 residues. Primers: 60 Vbeta forward and 13 Jbeta reverse. Repertoires were generated with immunoSEQ multiplex PCR, while TCRdb's copy carries only in-frame clones and drops some. The table records roughly 150,000 clones, roughly 85% of them present only once. This TCR derives from a male donor in good health and CMV-seronegative. Sequenced input: PBMCs. The J gene is TRBJ1-2, the V gene TRBV5-4; D remains unclear. As DNA, the CDR3 is TGTGCCAGCAGCGCGGACTTCTATGGCTACACCTTC. This gives the protein CASSADFYGYTF. Combining the CDR3 with reference TRBV5-4 and TRBJ1-2 gives the whole variable domain ETGVTQSPTHLIKTRGQQVTLRCSSQSGHNTVSWYQQALGQGPQFIFQYYREEENGRGNFPPRFSGLQFPNYSSELNVNALELDDSALYLCASSADFYGYTFGSGTRLTVV.